A selection of T cell receptor beta chains follows, all from one sample in a study of blood T cell repertoires in COVID-19. TCRdb's table, derived via immunoSEQ multiplex PCR, lists solely in-frame clones and lacks some. Of more than 65,000 clones detected, about 83% appear once; the ten largest clones hold approximately 7%. The sequencing sample was made of peripheral blood. The receptors here all came from a man younger than 40 with COVID-19, enrolled during active disease. Each CDR3 is given with its conserved first and last residue. D genes are given only for firm matches. A clone size is listed for some rows: how often the clone was seen (once, few, many), or a class if it is expanded.

v_call	clone_size	d_call	j_call	cdr3_aa	cdr3_nt
TRBV28	.	.	TRBJ2-7	CASSPQTGSSYEQYF	TGTGCCAGCAGTCCACAGACGGGGAGCTCCTACGAGCAGTACTTC
TRBV5-4	once	TRBD1	TRBJ1-2	CASSRRDRGDGYTF	TGTGCCAGCAGCCGCCGGGACAGGGGGGATGGCTACACCTTC
TRBV10-3	.	.	TRBJ1-2	CAITDGQSAPYTF	TGTGCCATCACCGATGGACAGTCAGCACCTTACACCTTC
TRBV29-1	.	TRBD2	TRBJ2-7	CSVVSRGGSTYEQYF	TGCAGCGTCGTAAGTCGGGGGGGTTCCACTTACGAGCAGTACTTC
TRBV10-3	.	TRBD1	TRBJ1-1	CAIGPGQGEATEAFF	TGTGCCATCGGGCCGGGACAGGGTGAGGCTACTGAAGCTTTCTTT
TRBV11-2	.	TRBD1	TRBJ2-7	CASSLASQGAYEQYF	TGTGCCAGCAGCTTAGCCTCACAGGGGGCCTACGAGCAGTACTTC
TRBV28	few	.	TRBJ2-3	CASSPVAGRADTQYF	TGTGCCAGCTCTCCCGTGGCGGGAAGGGCAGATACGCAGTATTTT
TRBV12-3/TRBV12-4	once	.	TRBJ2-3	CASKTSTDTQYF	TGTGCCAGCAAGACATCCACAGATACGCAGTATTTT
TRBV28	.	.	TRBJ1-1	CASSAQWTADSTEAFF	TGTGCCAGCAGTGCCCAATGGACCGCGGACAGCACTGAAGCTTTCTTT
TRBV12-1	.	.	TRBJ1-5	CASSFPPRGNQPQHF	TGTGCCAGCAGCTTTCCCCCGAGGGGGAATCAGCCCCAGCATTTT
TRBV27	few	.	TRBJ1-2	CASSPFPGGEYGYTF	TGTGCCAGCAGTCCATTCCCAGGAGGGGAGTATGGCTACACCTTC
TRBV2	once	.	TRBJ1-3	CASSDRVSGNTIYF	TGTGCCAGCAGTGACAGGGTCTCTGGAAACACCATATATTTT
TRBV9	.	TRBD2	TRBJ2-7	CASSVGSAGGPSREQYF	TGTGCCAGCAGCGTAGGGTCGGCGGGAGGGCCATCCCGCGAGCAGTACTTC
TRBV2	.	TRBD2	TRBJ2-7	CASSVAGKRYEQYF	TGTGCCAGCAGCGTAGCGGGAAAAAGATACGAGCAGTACTTC
TRBV4-1	once	.	TRBJ2-5	CASSQVPGQETQYF	TGCGCCAGCAGCCAAGTTCCCGGGCAAGAGACCCAGTACTTC
TRBV19	.	.	TRBJ1-4	CASSISGNEKLFF	TGTGCCAGTAGTATATCAGGGAATGAAAAACTGTTTTTT
TRBV19	.	.	TRBJ1-1	CAISGDTSEAFF	TGTGCCATCAGTGGGGACACCTCTGAAGCTTTCTTT
TRBV12-3/TRBV12-4	.	.	TRBJ1-1	CASSLPPYTEAFF	TGTGCCAGCTCACTTCCGCCCTACACTGAAGCTTTCTTT
TRBV6-5	.	.	TRBJ2-7	CASSYSSGGYEQYF	TGTGCCAGCAGTTACTCAAGCGGAGGCTACGAGCAGTACTTC
TRBV2	.	.	TRBJ2-7	CASTPTLYEQYF	TGTGCCAGCACCCCGACTCTGTACGAGCAGTACTTC
TRBV19	.	TRBD2	TRBJ2-7	CASSIRREGRNEQYF	TGTGCCAGTAGTATCAGGAGGGAGGGCCGAAACGAGCAGTACTTC
TRBV28	.	.	TRBJ1-4	CASRQYNEKLFF	TGTGCCAGTCGACAGTATAATGAAAAACTGTTTTTT
TRBV13	.	.	TRBJ2-7	CASSFRTVFSYEQYF	TGTGCCAGCAGCTTCCGGACAGTCTTCTCCTACGAGCAGTACTTC
TRBV25-1	.	.	TRBJ1-3	CASSETGVKGNTIYF	TGTGCCAGCAGTGAAACGGGGGTGAAAGGAAACACCATATATTTT
TRBV7-2	.	TRBD1	TRBJ2-2	CASSVDRGLTGELFF	TGTGCCAGCAGCGTCGACAGGGGGCTAACCGGGGAGCTGTTTTTT
TRBV28	.	.	TRBJ2-1	CASSLEAPAGTHREQFF	TGTGCCAGCAGTTTAGAGGCCCCTGCGGGAACCCACCGTGAGCAGTTCTTC
TRBV3-1/TRBV3-2	.	.	TRBJ1-1	CASSRVKGKLSEAFF	TGTGCCAGCAGCAGAGTAAAGGGGAAACTTTCTGAAGCTTTCTTT
TRBV29-1	.	.	TRBJ1-1	CSAGRGTEAFF	TGCAGCGCAGGACGCGGGACTGAAGCTTTCTTT
TRBV7-2	.	.	TRBJ2-7	CASSFRQSTYEQYF	TGTGCCAGCAGCTTCAGACAGTCAACCTACGAGCAGTACTTC
TRBV2	once	.	TRBJ2-1	CASPKPSGDEQFF	TGTGCCAGCCCGAAACCCTCCGGGGATGAGCAGTTCTTC
TRBV11-2	.	TRBD2	TRBJ2-1	CASSYLAGASGEQFF	TGTGCCAGCAGCTACTTAGCGGGAGCCTCGGGTGAGCAGTTCTTC
TRBV11-2	.	.	TRBJ2-7	CASSLEGFGAVTYEQYF	TGTGCCAGCAGCTTAGAGGGGTTTGGGGCAGTCACCTACGAGCAGTACTTC
TRBV4-1	.	TRBD2	TRBJ2-1	CASSQESGIAGGIEQFF	TGCGCCAGCAGCCAAGAGAGTGGGATAGCGGGAGGCATTGAGCAGTTCTTC
TRBV28	.	TRBD1	TRBJ2-1	CASSTRRDRGRVEQFF	TGTGCCAGCAGTACCCGCCGGGACAGGGGAAGGGTGGAGCAGTTCTTC
TRBV5-1	.	.	TRBJ1-1	CASSPTGLKEAEAFF	TGCGCCAGCAGCCCCACAGGGTTAAAGGAGGCTGAAGCTTTCTTT
TRBV3-1/TRBV3-2	few	TRBD2	TRBJ2-7	CASSQAGTSGYEQYF	TGTGCCAGCAGCCAAGCCGGGACTAGTGGTTACGAGCAGTACTTC
TRBV2	.	TRBD2	TRBJ2-3	CASSVRQRESIDTQYF	TGTGCCAGCAGTGTTAGGCAGCGGGAGTCCATAGATACGCAGTATTTT
TRBV19	.	.	TRBJ2-3	CASSSRGSTDTQYF	TGTGCCAGTAGTTCCCGCGGGAGCACAGATACGCAGTATTTT
TRBV3-1/TRBV3-2	.	.	TRBJ1-1	CASTGGWGDEAFF	TGTGCCAGCACCGGGGGTTGGGGGGACGAAGCTTTCTTT
TRBV18	.	TRBD1	TRBJ1-4	CASSPGQAEREKLFF	TGTGCCAGCTCACCTGGACAGGCGGAGAGGGAAAAACTGTTTTTT